This record concerns one TCR beta chain sequence. What it binds is not known. From germline, CDR1 is GTSNPN and CDR2 SVGIG (reference sequence). The CDR3 runs 13 residues. Trimming pared 1 base from V and 9 bases from J, leaving 13 bases between. This entry belongs to a study of T cell responses to AZD1222 COVID-19 vaccine. Notes on the study in general: Researchers report vaccine-associated CD4 TCRs spanning spike, with dominance at 160-218 and 743-854. Following two doses of AZD1222, Spike-specific TCR breadth and depth rose.

TCRdb keeps only in-frame clones here, not all; method: immunoSEQ multiplex PCR. This table holds fewer than 200,000 clones, 88% found once. The chain employs TRBV30 and TRBJ1-5; D gene unclear. This clonotype was sampled from an adult who received the AZD1222 COVID-19 vaccine. Here the sequenced sample was peripheral blood, taken 28 days after the second AZD1222 dose. The CDR3 protein is CAWSGKAERPQHF. CDR3 nucleotides: TGTGCCTGGAGTGGGAAGGCCGAGAGGCCCCAGCATTTT.